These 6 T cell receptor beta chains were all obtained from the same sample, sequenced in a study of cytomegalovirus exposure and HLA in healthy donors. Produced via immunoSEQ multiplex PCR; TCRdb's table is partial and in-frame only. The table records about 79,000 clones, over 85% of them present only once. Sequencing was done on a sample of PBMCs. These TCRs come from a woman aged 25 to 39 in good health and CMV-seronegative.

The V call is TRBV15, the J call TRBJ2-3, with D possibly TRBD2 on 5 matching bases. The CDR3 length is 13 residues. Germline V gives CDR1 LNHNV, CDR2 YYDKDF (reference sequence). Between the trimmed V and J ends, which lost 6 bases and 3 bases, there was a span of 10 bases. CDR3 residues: CATRGRGTDTQYF. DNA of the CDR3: TGTGCCACCAGAGGGAGAGGGACAGATACGCAGTATTTT.

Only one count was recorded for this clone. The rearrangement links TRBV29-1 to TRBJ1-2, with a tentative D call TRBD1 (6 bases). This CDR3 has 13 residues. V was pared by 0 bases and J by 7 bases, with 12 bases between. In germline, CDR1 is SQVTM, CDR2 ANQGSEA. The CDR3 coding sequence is TGCAGCGTTGAAGATCCCGACAGGTTTGGCTACACCTTC. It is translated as CSVEDPDRFGYTF.

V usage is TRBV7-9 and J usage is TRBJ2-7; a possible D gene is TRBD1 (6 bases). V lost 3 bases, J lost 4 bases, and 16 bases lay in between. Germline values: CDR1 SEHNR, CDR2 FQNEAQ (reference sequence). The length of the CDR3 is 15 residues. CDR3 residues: CASSLMTGSRYEQYF. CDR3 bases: TGTGCCAGCAGCTTGATGACAGGCTCCCGTTACGAGCAGTACTTC.

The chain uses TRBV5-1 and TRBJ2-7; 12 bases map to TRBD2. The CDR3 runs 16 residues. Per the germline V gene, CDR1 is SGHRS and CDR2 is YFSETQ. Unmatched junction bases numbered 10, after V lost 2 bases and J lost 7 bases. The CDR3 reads CASSLGSSGRAGEQYF. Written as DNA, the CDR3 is TGCGCCAGCAGCTTAGGCTCTAGCGGGAGGGCCGGTGAGCAGTACTTC.

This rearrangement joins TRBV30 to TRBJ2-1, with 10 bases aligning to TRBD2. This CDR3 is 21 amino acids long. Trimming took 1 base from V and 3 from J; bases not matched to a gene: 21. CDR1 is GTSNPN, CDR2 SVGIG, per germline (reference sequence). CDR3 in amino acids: CAWSAILSGRPKNTIYNEQFF. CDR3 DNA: TGTGCCTGGAGTGCGATCCTTAGCGGGAGGCCCAAGAACACAATCTACAATGAGCAGTTCTTC.

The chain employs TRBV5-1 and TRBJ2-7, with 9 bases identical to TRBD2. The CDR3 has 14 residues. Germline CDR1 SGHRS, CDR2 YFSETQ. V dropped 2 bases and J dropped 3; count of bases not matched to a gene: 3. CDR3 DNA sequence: TGCGCCAGCAGCTTAGGCGGGAGGGACTACGAGCAGTACTTC. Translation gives CASSLGGRDYEQYF.